The next 19 T cell receptor beta chains were all read from a single sample in a study of CD8 T cells in Susac syndrome. RNA in amounts of 0.5 to 1 ug was reverse transcribed with random hexamers. TCRdb independently ran MiXCR on the immunoSEQ multiplex PCR reads; one entry per CDR3 protein. The table has 180,000 or so distinct CDR3 sequences, around 94% seen once; the top ten hold around 0.1%. The sequenced material came from CD4+ T cells from PBMCs. The source of these receptors is a human donor with Susac syndrome.

The chain employs TRBV30 and TRBJ1-3; possibly TRBD1 for D (5 bases). The germline CDR1 and CDR2 sequences are GTSNPN and SVGIG (reference sequence). V was shortened by 1 base and J by 0 bases, with 10 bases between the two germline ends. This CDR3 has 15 residues. The CDR3 DNA reads TGTGCCTGGAGTGCCCTACAGGTCTCTGGAAACACCATATATTTT. This gives the protein CAWSALQVSGNTIYF. Supplemented by reference TRBV30 and TRBJ1-3, the full variable domain reads SQTIHQWPATLVQPVGSPLSLECTVEGTSNPNLYWYRQAAGRGLQLLFYSVGIGQISSEVPQNLSASRPQDRQFILSSKKLLLSDSGFYLCAWSALQVSGNTIYFGEGSWLTVV.

The V and J genes are TRBV7-9 and TRBJ2-2; a possible D gene is TRBD2 (6 bases). The CDR3 is 14 amino acids. Germline CDR1 reads SEHNR; CDR2 reads FQNEAQ (reference sequence). V was shortened by 4 bases and J by 8 bases, with 14 bases between the two germline ends. The CDR3 DNA sequence: TGTGCCAGCAGCTCGGACTACTTCTCGGGGGAGCTGTTTTTT. The encoded protein is CASSSDYFSGELFF.

The chain has TRBV7-2 and TRBJ2-3; TRBD2 matches 9 bases. The germline gives CDR1 SGHTA, CDR2 FQGNSA. The CDR3 contains 17 residues. J lost 3 bases, V lost 2 bases, and 9 bases had no gene match. Written as DNA, the CDR3 is TGTGCCAGCAGCTTACAGAGCGGGGGGTTGGGTACAGATACGCAGTATTTT. As protein: CASSLQSGGLGTDTQYF. Together with reference TRBV7-2 and TRBJ2-3, the CDR3 gives the full variable domain: GAGVSQSPSNKVTEKGKDVELRCDPISGHTALYWYRQSLGQGLEFLIYFQGNSAPDKSGLPSDRFSAERTGGSVSTLTIQRTQQEDSAVYLCASSLQSGGLGTDTQYFGPGTRLTVL.

The V and J genes are TRBV9 and TRBJ2-3; tentatively, D is TRBD2 (6 bases). The CDR3 length is 13 residues. Germline CDR1 is SGDLS and CDR2 is YYNGEE. Trimming took 3 bases from V and 10 from J, leaving 15 bases between them. This CDR3 reads CASSEGTSGAQYF. In DNA form, the CDR3 reads TGTGCCAGCAGCGAGGGGACTTCTGGGGCGCAGTATTTT.

The V gene is TRBV29-1, the J gene TRBJ1-1; D is ambiguous. The V end was cut by 5 bases, the J end by 1 base, with 11 bases between. Germline CDR1 reads SQVTM; CDR2 reads ANQGSEA. This CDR3 has 13 amino acids. The CDR3 reads CSVLRPSNTEAFF. CDR3 bases: TGCAGCGTTCTGCGACCTTCGAACACTGAAGCTTTCTTT.

The CDR3 here is CASSRRAAGGKTDTQYF. In nucleotides, the CDR3 is TGCGCCAGCAGCAGGCGGGCAGCGGGGGGCAAGACAGATACGCAGTATTTT. This chain joins TRBV5-1 and TRBJ2-3, with 9 bases identical to TRBD2. The CDR3 sequence is 17 residues long. J gave up 3 bases and V 4 bases, and 12 bases lay outside the gene matches. Germline-derived CDR1 and CDR2 are SGHRS and YFSETQ. The full variable domain, with the rest looked up from reference TRBV5-1 and TRBJ2-3, is KAGVTQTPRYLIKTRGQQVTLSCSPISGHRSVSWYQQTPGQGLQFLFEYFSETQRNKGNFPGRFSGRQFSNSRSEMNVSTLELGDSALYLCASSRRAAGGKTDTQYFGPGTRLTVL.

V is TRBV6-2 or TRBV6-3 and J is TRBJ2-1, with 12 nucleotides matching TRBD2. The CDR3 runs to 15 residues. Germline V gene data show CDR1 as MNHEY and CDR2 as SVGEGT. The V segment lost 4 bases and the J segment 7 bases; nucleotides outside the gene matches: 5. The CDR3 bases are TGTGCCAGCAGTTCCCCCGGACTAGCGGGAAATGAGCAGTTCTTC. The encoded protein is CASSSPGLAGNEQFF.

The gene calls are TRBV25-1 and TRBJ2-5, with D hard to call. Trimming removed 4 bases at V and 4 bases at J, with 10 bases between. Germline V CDR1 and CDR2: MGHDK, SYGVNS. This CDR3 is 13 amino acids long. CDR3 in DNA: TGTGCCAGCAGTGTAAGAGATGGAGAGACCCAGTACTTC. Residues: CASSVRDGETQYF.

J is TRBJ1-1 and V is TRBV29-1, with TRBD1 identical over 9 bases. Germline V CDR1 and CDR2: SQVTM, ANQGSEA. V shed 4 bases, J shed 0 bases, and the junction held 6 bases outside the gene matches. The CDR3 has 15 amino acids. DNA of the CDR3: TGCAGCGTTGGGGGACAGGGATGGATGAACACTGAAGCTTTCTTT. It is translated as CSVGGQGWMNTEAFF.

The J gene is TRBJ2-3, the V gene TRBV30; 8 bases are shared with TRBD2. Germline loops: CDR1 GTSNPN, CDR2 SVGIG (reference sequence). The ends lost 6 bases at V and 6 bases at J; junction bases unmatched: 5. There are 12 residues in the CDR3. CDR3 sequence reads: CACPRGGDTQYF. CDR3 coding DNA: TGTGCCTGCCCCCGGGGGGGGGATACGCAGTATTTT.

V gene TRBV20-1 combines with J gene TRBJ1-1, with TRBD1 matching over 8 bases. Trimming at V came to 2 bases and at J to 4 bases, leaving 3 bases not matched to a gene. The length of the CDR3 is 13 residues. Germline lookup yields CDR1 DFQATT and CDR2 SNEGSKA (reference sequence). CDR3 residues: CSARPDRGTEAFF. In nucleotides, the CDR3 is TGCAGTGCTAGACCTGACAGGGGCACTGAAGCTTTCTTT.

V usage is TRBV28 and J usage is TRBJ2-5; unclear D gene. The CDR3 extends over 13 amino acids. V gave up 1 base and J gave up 0 bases, with 3 bases separating them. The germline gives CDR1 MDHEN, CDR2 SYDVKM. The CDR3 DNA reads as TGTGCCAGCAGTTTATCCCACCAAGAGACCCAGTACTTC. Translation gives CASSLSHQETQYF.

The chain joins TRBV11-2 to TRBJ2-7, with no clear D. Germline V gene data show CDR1 as SGHAT and CDR2 as FQNNGV. The CDR3 sequence is 13 residues long. The V and J ends lost 2 bases and 5 bases respectively, with 10 bases between them. This CDR3 is CASSLLRPDEQYF. The CDR3 region has the DNA TGTGCCAGCAGCTTACTCAGGCCGGACGAGCAGTACTTC.

This clonotype is a singleton in its sample. The rearrangement joins TRBV30 to TRBJ2-2; 11 bases line up with TRBD2. Trimming removed 4 bases from V and 3 bases from J; junction bases left unmatched: 7. The CDR3 loop spans 16 amino acids. Germline V gives CDR1 GTSNPN, CDR2 SVGIG (reference sequence). The CDR3 coding sequence is TGTGCCTGGATCCGGCTAGCGGGAGGTTACACCGGGGAGCTGTTTTTT. Protein sequence: CAWIRLAGGYTGELFF.

This sequence joins TRBV9 and TRBJ1-2, with unresolved D. With 0 bases removed from V and 2 bases from J, the gap between germline ends came to 5 bases. This CDR3 has 13 residues. Germline values: CDR1 SGDLS, CDR2 YYNGEE. CDR3 protein: CASSVDSNYGYTF. The CDR3 DNA reads as TGTGCCAGCAGCGTAGACAGCAACTATGGCTACACCTTC.

This chain connects TRBV5-6 to TRBJ1-2; 8 bases are a match to TRBD1. CDR3 size: 16 residues. The J segment lost 3 bases and the V segment lost 0 bases, leaving 7 bases of the junction unmatched. CDR1 is SGHDT, CDR2 YYEEEE, per germline. The CDR3 spells CASSLAGQGFDYGYTF. The CDR3 DNA is TGTGCCAGCAGCTTGGCCGGACAGGGCTTCGACTATGGCTACACCTTC.

The J gene is TRBJ1-1, the V gene TRBV4-1, with TRBD1 identical over 7 bases. The CDR3 is made up of 14 amino acids. J gave up 6 bases and V 6 bases, and 10 bases lay outside the gene matches. The germline V gene has CDR1 MGHRA and CDR2 YSYEKL. This chain's CDR3 is CASSLPGGQAEAFF. The CDR3 coding sequence is TGCGCCAGCAGTCTGCCAGGGGGGCAAGCTGAAGCTTTCTTT.

The rearrangement uses TRBV30 and TRBJ2-5; the D gene is possibly TRBD2 (6 bases). Germline assignment: CDR1 GTSNPN and CDR2 SVGIG (reference sequence). Trimming took off 2 bases at V and 5 bases at J, with 9 bases between the two ends. This CDR3 is built from 12 residues. The CDR3 bases are TGTGCCTGGAGTTCGAGCGGGGAGACCCAGTACTTC. Protein: CAWSSSGETQYF.

This clonotype was seen just once. The chain is built from TRBV20-1 and TRBJ2-3; TRBD2 matches at 9 bases. CDR3 size: 14 residues. The trim removed 3 bases at V and 7 bases at J, leaving 8 bases unmatched. Germline V gene sequence: CDR1 DFQATT, CDR2 SNEGSKA (reference sequence). The CDR3 sequence: CSASGLAGQNTQYF. The CDR3 DNA reads as TGCAGTGCTAGTGGGCTAGCGGGGCAGAATACGCAGTATTTT.